The sequence of this T cell receptor beta chain was determined in a study of cytomegalovirus exposure and HLA in healthy donors. A multiplex PCR was run with 60 Vbeta primers and 13 Jbeta primers. TCRdb's copy holds only in-frame clones and misses some; the assay was immunoSEQ multiplex PCR. Here the sample table reports some 180,000 clones. In regard to this clone: The antigen is unknown. The same CDR3 is also encoded by other DNA sequences in this sample.

From germline, CDR1 is DFQATT and CDR2 SNEGSKA (reference sequence). This CDR3 comprises 11 residues. Study-level findings and limits: Reportedly, a later analysis found an Asian-associated ancestry cluster had fewer N-insertions than the roughly 700-donor mean. The study listed 150 to 200 cytomegalovirus-associated TCR beta chains.

The chain carries TRBV20-1 and TRBJ1-1; D remains ambiguous. The receptor's source is a man aged 25 to 40 in good health and CMV-seronegative. Sample: PBMCs. Written as DNA, the CDR3 is TGCAGAACCACACAGAACACTGAAGCTTTCTTT. Translated: CRTTQNTEAFF.